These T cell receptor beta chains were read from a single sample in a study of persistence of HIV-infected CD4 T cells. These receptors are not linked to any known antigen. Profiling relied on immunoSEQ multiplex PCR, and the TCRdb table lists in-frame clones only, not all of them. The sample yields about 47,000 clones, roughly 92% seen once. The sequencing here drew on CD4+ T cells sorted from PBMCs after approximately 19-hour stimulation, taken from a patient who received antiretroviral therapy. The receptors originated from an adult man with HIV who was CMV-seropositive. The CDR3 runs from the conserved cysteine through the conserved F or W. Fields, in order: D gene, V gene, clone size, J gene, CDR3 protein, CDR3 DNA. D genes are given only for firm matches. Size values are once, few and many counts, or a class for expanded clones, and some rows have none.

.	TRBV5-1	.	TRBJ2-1	CATYRGGGPRDEQFF	TGCGCCACCTATCGAGGGGGGGGGCCCAGGGATGAGCAGTTCTTC
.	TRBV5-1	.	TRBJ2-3	CASSSGARTDTQYF	TGCGCCAGCAGCTCCGGGGCCCGCACAGATACGCAGTATTTT
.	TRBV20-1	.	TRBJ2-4	CSARTNNIQYF	TGCAGTGCTAGGACTAATAACATTCAGTACTTC
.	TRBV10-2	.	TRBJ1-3	CASSESYRDIGNTIYF	TGCGCCAGCAGTGAGTCCTACCGGGACATCGGAAACACCATATATTTT
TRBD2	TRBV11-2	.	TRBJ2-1	CASSISDGGSEQFF	TGTGCCAGCAGCATCTCGGACGGGGGGAGTGAGCAGTTCTTC
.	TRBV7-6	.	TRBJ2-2	CASSQRQATNTGELFF	TGTGCCAGCAGCCAAAGACAGGCGACGAACACCGGGGAGCTGTTTTTT
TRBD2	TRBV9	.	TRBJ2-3	CASSAERGRTDTQYF	TGTGCCAGCAGCGCCGAGCGGGGGAGGACAGATACGCAGTATTTT
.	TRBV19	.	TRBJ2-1	CASKTVGYNEQFF	TGTGCCAGTAAGACAGTTGGTTACAATGAGCAGTTCTTC
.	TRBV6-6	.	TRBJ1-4	CASSLSPGSALTNEKLFF	TGTGCCAGCAGTCTGAGTCCGGGCTCCGCCCTGACTAATGAAAAACTGTTTTTT
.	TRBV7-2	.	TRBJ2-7	CASSLGSNTYEQYF	TGTGCCAGCAGCTTAGGCAGTAACACCTACGAGCAGTACTTC
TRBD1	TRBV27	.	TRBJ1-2	CASSLGAGGSYGYTF	TGTGCCAGCAGTTTAGGGGCAGGGGGTAGCTATGGCTACACCTTC
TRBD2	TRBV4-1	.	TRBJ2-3	CASSQQRGTTANTDTQYF	TGCGCCAGCAGCCAGCAAAGAGGGACTACAGCTAACACAGATACGCAGTATTTT
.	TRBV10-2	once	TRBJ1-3	CASSGRGSGNTIYF	TGCGCCAGCAGTGGCAGGGGATCAGGAAACACCATATATTTT
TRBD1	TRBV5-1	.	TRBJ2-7	CASRRRPGTGGDEQYF	TGCGCCAGCAGACGGCGGCCGGGGACAGGGGGGGATGAGCAGTACTTC
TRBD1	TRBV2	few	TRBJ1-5	CASSRQGGRSNQPQHF	TGTGCCAGCAGTAGACAGGGGGGTAGGAGCAATCAGCCCCAGCATTTT
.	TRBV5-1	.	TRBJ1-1	CASSFDSKNTEAFF	TGCGCCAGCAGCTTCGACAGCAAGAACACTGAAGCTTTCTTT
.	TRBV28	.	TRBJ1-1	CASRWREKAFF	TGTGCCAGCAGATGGAGGGAGAAAGCTTTCTTT
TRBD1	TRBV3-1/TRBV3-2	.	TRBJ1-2	CASSQDLGTGRQYGYTF	TGTGCCAGCAGCCAAGATTTAGGGACAGGTCGCCAGTATGGCTACACCTTC
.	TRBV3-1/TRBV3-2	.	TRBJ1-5	CASSQSPVSNQPQHF	TGTGCCAGCAGCCAAAGCCCAGTAAGCAATCAGCCCCAGCATTTT
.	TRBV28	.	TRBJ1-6	CASSPANGGGDSPLHF	TGTGCCAGCAGCCCCGCAAACGGGGGAGGTGATTCACCCCTCCACTTT
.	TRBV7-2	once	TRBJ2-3	CASTPMGRNTDTQYF	TGTGCCAGCACCCCCATGGGCAGAAACACAGATACGCAGTATTTT
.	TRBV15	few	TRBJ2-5	CATSRGRPGETQYF	TGTGCCACCAGCAGAGGTCGGCCAGGAGAGACCCAGTACTTC
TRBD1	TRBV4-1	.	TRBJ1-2	CASTPGQGVDYGYTF	TGCGCCAGTACCCCGGGACAGGGAGTTGACTATGGCTACACCTTC
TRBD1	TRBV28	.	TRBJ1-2	CASSLPGGFDGYTF	TGTGCCAGCAGTTTACCAGGGGGCTTTGATGGCTACACCTTC
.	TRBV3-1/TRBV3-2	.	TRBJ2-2	CASSQELPANTGELFF	TGTGCCAGCAGCCAAGAGCTACCAGCGAACACCGGGGAGCTGTTTTTT
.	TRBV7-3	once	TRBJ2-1	CASSLTLGAAYNEQFF	TGTGCCAGCAGCTTAACGTTGGGGGCAGCCTACAATGAGCAGTTCTTC
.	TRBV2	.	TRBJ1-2	CASSDGGDYGYTF	TGTGCCAGCAGTGATGGGGGCGACTATGGCTACACCTTC
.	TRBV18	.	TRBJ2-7	CASSPPSGHQTYEQYF	TGTGCCAGCTCACCACCGTCAGGACACCAAACCTACGAGCAGTACTTC
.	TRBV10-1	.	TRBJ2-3	CASSEFGSEDTQYF	TGCGCCAGCAGTGAGTTTGGGTCCGAAGATACGCAGTATTTT
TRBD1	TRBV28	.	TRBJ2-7	CASGVDFRDSYEQYF	TGTGCCAGCGGAGTAGATTTCCGGGACAGCTACGAGCAGTACTTC
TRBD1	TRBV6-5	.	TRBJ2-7	CASSRTGFNEQYF	TGTGCCAGCAGCAGGACAGGGTTCAACGAGCAGTACTTC
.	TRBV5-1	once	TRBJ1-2	CASTHGEGYTF	TGCGCCAGCACCCATGGTGAGGGCTACACCTTC
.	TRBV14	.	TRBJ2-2	CASSARETGELFF	TGTGCCAGCAGCGCCAGGGAAACCGGGGAGCTGTTTTTT
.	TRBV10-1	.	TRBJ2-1	CASSESKGGGNEQFF	TGCGCCAGCAGTGAGTCGAAAGGGGGGGGTAATGAGCAGTTCTTC
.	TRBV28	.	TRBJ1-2	CASNQGSIYGYTF	TGTGCCAGCAATCAGGGGAGCATCTATGGCTACACCTTC
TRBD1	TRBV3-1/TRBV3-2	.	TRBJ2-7	CASSQGDRTAQYF	TGTGCCAGCAGCCAAGGGGACAGAACTGCGCAGTACTTC
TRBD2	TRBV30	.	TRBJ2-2	CAWSYLRTSGGFSTGELFF	TGTGCCTGGAGTTATTTAAGGACTAGCGGGGGGTTCAGTACCGGGGAGCTGTTTTTT
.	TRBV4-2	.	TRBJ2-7	CASSQEWRGKSYEQYF	TGTGCCAGCAGCCAAGAATGGAGAGGCAAATCCTACGAGCAGTACTTC
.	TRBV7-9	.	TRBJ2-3	CASRDTGRTDTQYF	TGTGCCAGCAGAGATACAGGACGCACAGATACGCAGTATTTT
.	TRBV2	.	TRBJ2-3	CASSPTGSFGTDTQYF	TGTGCCAGCAGCCCTACAGGGTCCTTTGGCACAGATACGCAGTATTTT
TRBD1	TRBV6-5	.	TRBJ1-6	CASSGDRDNSPLHF	TGTGCCAGCAGCGGGGACAGGGATAATTCACCCCTCCACTTT
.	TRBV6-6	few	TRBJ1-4	CASSYSGSELFF	TGTGCCAGCAGTTACTCTGGCAGCGAACTGTTTTTT
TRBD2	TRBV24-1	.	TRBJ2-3	CATSELAGGSTDTQYF	TGTGCCACCAGTGAGTTAGCGGGGGGTAGCACAGATACGCAGTATTTT
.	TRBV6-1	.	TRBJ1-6	CASSETGGTNSPLHF	TGTGCCAGCAGTGAAACTGGTGGGACCAATTCACCCCTCCACTTT
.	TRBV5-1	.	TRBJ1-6	CARSAGGGDTSPLHF	TGCGCCCGCAGCGCGGGGGGGGGTGATACGTCACCCCTCCACTTT